This entry features one T cell receptor (beta chain) sequence. What it binds is not known. An approximately 220 ng quantity of DNA, 32,000 or so T cell genomes, went into the sorted-subset replicate PCRs. Only in-frame clones appear in the TCRdb table, and some are missing; sequencing was by immunoSEQ multiplex PCR. The profile shows about 1 million clones, about 75% of them singletons. The germline CDR1 and CDR2 sequences are KGHSH and LQKENI. Losses at the gene ends were 0 bases for V and 7 bases for J; bases not matched to a gene: 5. The CDR3 covers 14 residues. This sample was included in a study of shared clonotypes between healthy human individuals. General study findings and limits: As a rule, naive subsets had a larger estimated richness than memory subsets.

The chain combines TRBV18 with TRBJ1-2; 7 bases align to TRBD1. Sequenced: memory CD4+ T cells sorted from blood. Subset: CD45RA-negative fraction. The sequence was collected from a man in his late teens or twenties in good health. The chain's CDR3 is CASSPPTGAAGYTF. DNA for the CDR3: TGTGCCAGCTCACCACCTACAGGGGCGGCTGGCTACACCTTC.